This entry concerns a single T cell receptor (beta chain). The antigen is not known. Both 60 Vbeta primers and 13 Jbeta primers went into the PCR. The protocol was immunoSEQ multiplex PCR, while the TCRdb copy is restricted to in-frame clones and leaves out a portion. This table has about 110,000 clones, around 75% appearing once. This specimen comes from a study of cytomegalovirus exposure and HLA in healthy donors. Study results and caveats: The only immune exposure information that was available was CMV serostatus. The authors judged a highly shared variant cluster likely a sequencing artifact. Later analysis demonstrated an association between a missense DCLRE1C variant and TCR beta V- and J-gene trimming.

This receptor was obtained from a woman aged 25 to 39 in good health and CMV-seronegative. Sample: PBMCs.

The CDR3 here is CVTEGAGNTIYF. The CDR3 DNA reads TGTGTTACGGAGGGGGCAGGAAACACCATATATTTT. The genes are TRBV6-5 and TRBJ1-3; 7 bases line up with TRBD1. Germline V gene sequence: CDR1 MNHEY, CDR2 SVGAGI. CDR3 size: 12 residues.